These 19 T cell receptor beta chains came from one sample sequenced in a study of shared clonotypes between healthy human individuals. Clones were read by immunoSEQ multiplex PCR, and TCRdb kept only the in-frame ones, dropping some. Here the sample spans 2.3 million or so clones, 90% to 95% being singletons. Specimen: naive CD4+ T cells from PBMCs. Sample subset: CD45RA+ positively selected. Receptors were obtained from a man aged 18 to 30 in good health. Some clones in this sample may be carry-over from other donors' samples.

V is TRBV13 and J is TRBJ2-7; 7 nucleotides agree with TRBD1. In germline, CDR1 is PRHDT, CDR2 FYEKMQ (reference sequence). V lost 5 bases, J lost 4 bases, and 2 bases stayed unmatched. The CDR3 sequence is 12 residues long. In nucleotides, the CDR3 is TGTGCCAGCAGCCCGACAGGGTACGAGCAGTACTTC. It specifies CASSPTGYEQYF.

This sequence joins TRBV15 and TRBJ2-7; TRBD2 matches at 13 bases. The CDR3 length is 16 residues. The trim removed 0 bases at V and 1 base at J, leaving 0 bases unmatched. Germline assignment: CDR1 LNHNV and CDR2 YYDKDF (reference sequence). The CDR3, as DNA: TGTGCCACCAGCAGAGAGGGACTAGCGGGATCCTACGAGCAGTACTTC. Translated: CATSREGLAGSYEQYF.

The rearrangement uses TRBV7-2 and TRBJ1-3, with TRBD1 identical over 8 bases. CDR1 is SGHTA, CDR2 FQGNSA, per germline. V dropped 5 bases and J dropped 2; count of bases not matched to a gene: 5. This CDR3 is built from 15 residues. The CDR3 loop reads CASSIQQGAGNTIYF. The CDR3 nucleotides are TGTGCCAGCAGCATCCAACAGGGGGCTGGAAACACCATATATTTT.

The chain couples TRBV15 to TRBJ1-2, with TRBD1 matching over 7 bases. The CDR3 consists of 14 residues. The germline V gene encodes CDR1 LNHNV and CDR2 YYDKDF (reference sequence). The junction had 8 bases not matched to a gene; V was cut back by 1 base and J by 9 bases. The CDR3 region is CATSRGRQGRSYTF. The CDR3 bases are TGTGCCACCAGCAGAGGACGACAGGGCCGAAGCTACACCTTC.

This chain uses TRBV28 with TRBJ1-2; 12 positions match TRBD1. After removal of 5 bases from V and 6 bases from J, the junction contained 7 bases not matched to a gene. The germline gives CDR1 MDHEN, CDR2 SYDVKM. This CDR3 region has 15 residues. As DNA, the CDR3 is TGTGCCAGCAGTGCTCCGGGACAGGGGGCGGATGGCTACACCTTC. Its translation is CASSAPGQGADGYTF.

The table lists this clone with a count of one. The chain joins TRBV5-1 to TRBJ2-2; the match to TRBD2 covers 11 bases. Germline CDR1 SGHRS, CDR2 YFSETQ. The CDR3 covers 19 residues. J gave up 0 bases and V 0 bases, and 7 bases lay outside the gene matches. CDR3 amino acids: CASSLDSGRARANTGELFF. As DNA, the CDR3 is TGCGCCAGCAGCTTGGATAGCGGGAGGGCCCGGGCGAACACCGGGGAGCTGTTTTTT.

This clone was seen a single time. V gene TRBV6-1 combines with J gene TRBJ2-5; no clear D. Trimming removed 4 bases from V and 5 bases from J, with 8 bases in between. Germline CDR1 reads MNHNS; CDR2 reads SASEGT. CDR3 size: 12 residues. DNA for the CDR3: TGTGCCAGCAGTGGCCTGGGGGAGACCCAGTACTTC. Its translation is CASSGLGETQYF.

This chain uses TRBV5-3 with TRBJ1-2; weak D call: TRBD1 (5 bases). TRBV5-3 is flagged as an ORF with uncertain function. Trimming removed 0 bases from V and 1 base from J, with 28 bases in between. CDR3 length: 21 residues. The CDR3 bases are TGTGCCAGAAGCTTGGGATCAGGGACTCCTAAAGAAAACAAAAGTAACTATGGCTACACCTTC. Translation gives CARSLGSGTPKENKSNYGYTF.

CDR3 DNA: TGTGCCAGCAGTCTGATAGGACCGACAAATGGCTACACCTTC. Residues: CASSLIGPTNGYTF. The chain joins TRBV2 to TRBJ1-2, with unresolved D. Deletions cut 5 bases from V and 6 bases from J, with 16 bases between. Germline CDR1 reads SNHLY; CDR2 reads FYNNEI. The CDR3 extends over 14 amino acids.

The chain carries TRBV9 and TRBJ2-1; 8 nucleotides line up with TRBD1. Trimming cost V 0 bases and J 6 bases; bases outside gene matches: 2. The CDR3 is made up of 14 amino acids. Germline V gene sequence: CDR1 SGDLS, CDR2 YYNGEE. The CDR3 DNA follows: TGTGCCAGCAGCGTAGATGACAGGGGCAATGAGCAGTTCTTC. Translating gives CASSVDDRGNEQFF. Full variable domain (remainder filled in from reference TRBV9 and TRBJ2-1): DSGVTQTPKHLITATGQRVTLRCSPRSGDLSVYWYQQSLDQGLQFLIQYYNGEERAKGNILERFSAQQFPDLHSELNLSSLELGDSALYFCASSVDDRGNEQFFGPGTRLTVL.

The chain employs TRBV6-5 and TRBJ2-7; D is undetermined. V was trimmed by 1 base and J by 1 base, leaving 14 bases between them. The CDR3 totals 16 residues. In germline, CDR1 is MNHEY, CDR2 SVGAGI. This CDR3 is CASSYCTPTDSYEQYF. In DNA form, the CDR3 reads TGTGCCAGCAGTTACTGTACTCCAACAGATTCCTACGAGCAGTACTTC.

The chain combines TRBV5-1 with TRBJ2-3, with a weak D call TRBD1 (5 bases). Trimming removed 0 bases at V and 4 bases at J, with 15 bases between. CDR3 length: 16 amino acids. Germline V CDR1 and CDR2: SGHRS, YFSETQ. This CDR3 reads CASSLGRALPADTQYF. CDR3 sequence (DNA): TGCGCCAGCAGCTTGGGCAGGGCCCTTCCGGCAGATACGCAGTATTTT.

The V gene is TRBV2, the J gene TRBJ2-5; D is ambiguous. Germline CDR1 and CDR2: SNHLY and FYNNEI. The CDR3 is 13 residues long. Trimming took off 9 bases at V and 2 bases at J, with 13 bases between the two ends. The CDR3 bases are TGTGCCAGTAGTCCCCACCGTCAAGAGACCCAGTACTTC. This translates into CASSPHRQETQYF.

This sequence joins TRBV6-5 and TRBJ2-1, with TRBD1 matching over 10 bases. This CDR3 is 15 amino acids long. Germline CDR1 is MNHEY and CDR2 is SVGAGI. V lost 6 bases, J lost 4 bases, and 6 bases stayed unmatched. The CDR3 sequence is CASRSRGQGYNEQFF. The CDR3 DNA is TGTGCCAGCAGATCTAGGGGACAGGGGTACAATGAGCAGTTCTTC.

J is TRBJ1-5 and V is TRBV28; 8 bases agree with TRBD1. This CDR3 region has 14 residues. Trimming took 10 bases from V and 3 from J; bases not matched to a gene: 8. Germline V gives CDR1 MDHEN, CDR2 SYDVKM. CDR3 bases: TGTGCCACCAGCGGACAGGGCTACAATCAGCCCCAGCATTTT. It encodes CATSGQGYNQPQHF.

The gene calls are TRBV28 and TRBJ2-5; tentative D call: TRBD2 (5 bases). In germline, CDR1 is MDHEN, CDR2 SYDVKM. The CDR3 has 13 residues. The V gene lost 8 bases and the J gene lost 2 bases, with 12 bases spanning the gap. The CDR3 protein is CASHTGIQETQYF. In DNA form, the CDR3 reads TGTGCCAGCCATACCGGGATTCAAGAGACCCAGTACTTC.

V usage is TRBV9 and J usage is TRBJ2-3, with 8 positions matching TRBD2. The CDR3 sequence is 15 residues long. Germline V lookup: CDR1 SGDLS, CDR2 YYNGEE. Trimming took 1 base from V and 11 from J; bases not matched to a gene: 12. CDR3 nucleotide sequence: TGTGCCAGCAGCGTACCTCTAGCGGGTCCCTCTAGGCAGTATTTT. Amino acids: CASSVPLAGPSRQYF. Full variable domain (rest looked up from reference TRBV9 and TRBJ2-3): DSGVTQTPKHLITATGQRVTLRCSPRSGDLSVYWYQQSLDQGLQFLIQYYNGEERAKGNILERFSAQQFPDLHSELNLSSLELGDSALYFCASSVPLAGPSRQYFGPGTRLTVL.

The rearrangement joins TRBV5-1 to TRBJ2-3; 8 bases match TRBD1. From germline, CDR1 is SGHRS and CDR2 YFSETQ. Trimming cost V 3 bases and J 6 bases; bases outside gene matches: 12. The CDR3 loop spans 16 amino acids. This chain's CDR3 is CASSWGTTTGADTQYF. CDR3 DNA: TGCGCCAGCAGCTGGGGGACCACGACAGGGGCGGATACGCAGTATTTT.

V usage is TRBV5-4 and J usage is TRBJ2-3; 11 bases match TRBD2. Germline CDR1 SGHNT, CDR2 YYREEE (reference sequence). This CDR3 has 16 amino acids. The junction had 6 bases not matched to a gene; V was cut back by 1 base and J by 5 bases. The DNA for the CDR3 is TGTGCCAGCAGCTTGTCACTAGCGGGAGTGAGAGATACGCAGTATTTT. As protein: CASSLSLAGVRDTQYF.